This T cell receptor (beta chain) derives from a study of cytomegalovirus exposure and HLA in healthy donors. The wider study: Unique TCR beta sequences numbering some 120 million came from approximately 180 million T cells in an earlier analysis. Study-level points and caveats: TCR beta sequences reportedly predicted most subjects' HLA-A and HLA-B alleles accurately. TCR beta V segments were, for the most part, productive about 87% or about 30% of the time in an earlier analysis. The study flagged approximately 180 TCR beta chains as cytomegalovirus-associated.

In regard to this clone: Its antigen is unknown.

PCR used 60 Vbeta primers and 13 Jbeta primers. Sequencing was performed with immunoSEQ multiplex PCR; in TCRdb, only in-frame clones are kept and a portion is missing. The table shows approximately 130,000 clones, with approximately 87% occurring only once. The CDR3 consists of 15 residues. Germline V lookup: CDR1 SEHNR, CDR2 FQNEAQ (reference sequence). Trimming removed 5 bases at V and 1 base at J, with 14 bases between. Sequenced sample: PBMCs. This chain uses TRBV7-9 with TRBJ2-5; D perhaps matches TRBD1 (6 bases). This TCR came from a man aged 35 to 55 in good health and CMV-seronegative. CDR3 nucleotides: TGTGCCAGCAGCCTCCTCCGGACAGCCCAAGAGACCCAGTACTTC. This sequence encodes CASSLLRTAQETQYF.